Presented here are 5 T cell receptor beta chains from one specimen sequenced in a study of tumor and adjacent non-tumor tissue in lung cancer. RNA was extracted from bulk tissue without any cell sorting. This non-tumor lung sample came from over 3 cm beyond the tumor edge. A modified ARM-PCR protocol with three rounds of nested PCR amplified TCRbeta. TCRdb ran MiXCR on the multiplex PCR reads and lists one entry per CDR3 protein. The sample has about 43,000 distinct CDR3 sequences, about three fifths seen once. Sequenced material: distant non-tumor lung tissue. The receptor source for this set is a man in his fifties or sixties with non-small cell lung cancer.

To note about this clonotype: Germline and junction disagree at one end, which may indicate a read error. The chain links TRBV6-5 to TRBJ2-4; possibly TRBD2 for D (7 bases). The CDR3 runs 14 residues. Germline V gene sequence: CDR1 MNHEY, CDR2 SVGAGI. DNA of the CDR3: TGTTCCAGCAGAGGGGGGGGCTCCAAAAACATTCAGTACTTC. It translates to CSSRGGGSKNIQYF.

This clonotype has at least ten counts. The chain uses TRBV7-9 and TRBJ1-1; D gene uncertain. Per the germline V gene, CDR1 is SEHNR and CDR2 is FQNEAQ (reference sequence). CDR3 size: 12 residues. Trimming took off 7 bases at V and 7 bases at J, with 13 bases between the two ends. The CDR3 here is CASTPSGIEAFF. The CDR3 DNA is TGTGCCAGCACACCGTCCGGGATTGAAGCTTTCTTT. Using reference TRBV7-9 and TRBJ1-1 for the parts outside the CDR3, the full variable domain is DTGVSQNPRHKITKRGQNVTFRCDPISEHNRLYWYRQTLGQGPEFLTYFQNEAQLEKSRLLSDRFSAERPKGSFSTLEIQRTEQGDSAMYLCASTPSGIEAFFGQGTRLTVV.

Comment on this clonotype: At one end, the junction sequence differs from germline, possibly due to a read error. This chain uses TRBV6-2 or TRBV6-3 with TRBJ1-4; D not certain. This CDR3 is 15 amino acids long. Germline CDR1 is MNHEY and CDR2 is SVGEGT. CDR3 nucleotides: TGCGCCAGCAGTTCCCTAACGGGGTATAATGAAAAACTGTTTTTT. Protein: CASSSLTGYNEKLFF.

V usage is TRBV20-1 and J usage is TRBJ2-7, with TRBD1 as a possible D gene (6 bases). Germline loops: CDR1 DFQATT, CDR2 SNEGSKA (reference sequence). This CDR3 region has 16 residues. Trimming took off 5 bases at V and 5 bases at J, with 25 bases between the two ends. CDR3 protein: CSAFGTHKDVTHEQYF. The CDR3 DNA follows: TGCAGTGCTTTCGGGACACACAAGGATGTAACCCACGAGCAGTACTTC.

The chain employs TRBV18 and TRBJ1-2; possible D gene TRBD1, 6 bases. Germline values: CDR1 KGHSH, CDR2 LQKENI. CDR3 length: 14 amino acids. V lost 0 bases, J lost 8 bases, and 13 bases lay in between. The CDR3 nucleotides read TGTGCCAGCTCACCACCGGGAGGGGGGAGGGGCTACACCTTC. Amino acid sequence: CASSPPGGGRGYTF. Drawing the rest from reference TRBV18 and TRBJ1-2, the complete variable domain is NAGVMQNPRHLVRRRGQEARLRCSPMKGHSHVYWYRQLPEEGLKFMVYLQKENIIDESGMPKERFSAEFPKEGPSILRIQQVVRGDSAAYFCASSPPGGGRGYTFGSGTRLTVV.